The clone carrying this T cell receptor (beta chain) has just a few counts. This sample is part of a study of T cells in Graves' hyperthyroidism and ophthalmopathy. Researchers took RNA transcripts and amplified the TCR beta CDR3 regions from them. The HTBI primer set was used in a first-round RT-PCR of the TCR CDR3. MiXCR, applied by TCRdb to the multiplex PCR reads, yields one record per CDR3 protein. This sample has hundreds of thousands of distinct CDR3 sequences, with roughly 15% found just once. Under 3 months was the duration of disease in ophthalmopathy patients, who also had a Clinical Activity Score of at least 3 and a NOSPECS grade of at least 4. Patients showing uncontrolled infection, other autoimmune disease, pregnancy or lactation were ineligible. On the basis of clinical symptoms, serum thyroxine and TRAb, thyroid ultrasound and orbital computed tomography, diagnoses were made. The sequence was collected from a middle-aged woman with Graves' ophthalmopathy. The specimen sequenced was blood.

CDR3 DNA: TGTGCCAGCAGTCCGATGCTTGGGGGTGGCGGGGAGCTGTTTTTT. Its protein is CASSPMLGGGGELFF. V usage is TRBV5-8 and J usage is TRBJ2-2; D is tentatively TRBD1 or TRBD2 (5 bases each). Trimming took off 5 bases at V and 7 bases at J, with 18 bases between the two ends. CDR1 is SGHTS, CDR2 YDEGEE, per germline. The CDR3 extends over 15 amino acids.